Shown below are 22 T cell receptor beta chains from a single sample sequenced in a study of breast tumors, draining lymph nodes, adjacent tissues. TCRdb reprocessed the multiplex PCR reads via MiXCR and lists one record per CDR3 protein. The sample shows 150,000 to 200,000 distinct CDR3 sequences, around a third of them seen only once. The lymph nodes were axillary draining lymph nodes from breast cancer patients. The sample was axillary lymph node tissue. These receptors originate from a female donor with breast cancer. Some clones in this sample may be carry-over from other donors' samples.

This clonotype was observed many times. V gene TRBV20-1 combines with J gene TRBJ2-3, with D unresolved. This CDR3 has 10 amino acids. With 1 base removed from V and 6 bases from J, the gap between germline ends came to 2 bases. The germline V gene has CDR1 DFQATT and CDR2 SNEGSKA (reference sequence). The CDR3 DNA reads TGCAGTGCTAGAGGGGATACGCAGTATTTT. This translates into CSARGDTQYF.

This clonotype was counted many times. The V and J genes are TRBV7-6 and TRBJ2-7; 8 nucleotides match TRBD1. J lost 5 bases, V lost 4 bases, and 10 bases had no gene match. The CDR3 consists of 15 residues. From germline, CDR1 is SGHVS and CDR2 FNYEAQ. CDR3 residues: CASSSAGQGFNEQYF. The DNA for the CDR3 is TGTGCCAGCAGCTCCGCCGGACAGGGCTTCAACGAGCAGTACTTC.

The CDR3 nucleotides are TGTGCCAGTAGTAGTGCTAGCCAACCGTTCACGGAAGAACAGTTCTTC. It specifies CASSSASQPFTEEQFF. The chain employs TRBV19 and TRBJ2-1, with D perhaps TRBD2 (5 bases). This CDR3 region has 16 residues. From germline, CDR1 is LNHDA and CDR2 SQIVND (reference sequence). Trimming pared 4 bases from V and 13 bases from J, leaving 26 bases between.

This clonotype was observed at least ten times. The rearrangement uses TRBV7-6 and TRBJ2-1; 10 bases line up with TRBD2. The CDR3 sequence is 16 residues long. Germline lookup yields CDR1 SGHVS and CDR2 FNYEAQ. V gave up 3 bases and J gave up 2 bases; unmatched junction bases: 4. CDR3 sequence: CASSFSGGVTYNEQFF. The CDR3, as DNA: TGTGCCAGCAGCTTCAGCGGGGGGGTAACCTACAATGAGCAGTTCTTC.

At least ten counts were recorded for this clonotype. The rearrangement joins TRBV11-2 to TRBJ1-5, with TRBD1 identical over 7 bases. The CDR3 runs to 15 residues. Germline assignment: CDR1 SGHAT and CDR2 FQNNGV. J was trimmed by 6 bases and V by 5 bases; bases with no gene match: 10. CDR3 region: CASSLTGETSQPQHF. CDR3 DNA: TGTGCCAGCAGCCTCACAGGGGAGACAAGTCAGCCCCAGCATTTT.

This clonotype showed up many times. CDR3 sequence: CASSPNNRELLREKLFF. The CDR3 nucleotides are TGTGCCAGCAGCCCGAATAACAGGGAATTGTTACGAGAAAAACTGTTTTTT. This rearrangement joins TRBV7-9 to TRBJ1-4, with D perhaps TRBD1 (6 bases). Germline V gene sequence: CDR1 SEHNR, CDR2 FQNEAQ (reference sequence). The length of the CDR3 is 17 residues. Trimming removed 5 bases at V and 8 bases at J, with 24 bases between. Based on the CDR3 plus reference TRBV7-9 and TRBJ1-4, the full variable domain is DTGVSQNPRHKITKRGQNVTFRCDPISEHNRLYWYRQTLGQGPEFLTYFQNEAQLEKSRLLSDRFSAERPKGSFSTLEIQRTEQGDSAMYLCASSPNNRELLREKLFFGSGTQLSVL.

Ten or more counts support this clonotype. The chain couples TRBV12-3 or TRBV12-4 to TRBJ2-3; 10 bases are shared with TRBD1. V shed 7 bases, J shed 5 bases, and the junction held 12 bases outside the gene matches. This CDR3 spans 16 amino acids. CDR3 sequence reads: CASIAETGGLQDTQYF. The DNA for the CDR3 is TGTGCCAGCATTGCCGAGACAGGGGGCTTACAAGATACGCAGTATTTT.

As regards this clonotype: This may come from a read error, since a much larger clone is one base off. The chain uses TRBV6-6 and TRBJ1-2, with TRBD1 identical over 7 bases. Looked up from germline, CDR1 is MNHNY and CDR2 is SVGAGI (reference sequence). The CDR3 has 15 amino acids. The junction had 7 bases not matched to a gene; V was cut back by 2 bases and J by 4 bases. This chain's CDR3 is CASSYTRDSLYGYTF. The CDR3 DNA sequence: TGTGCCAGCAGTTACACCCGGGACAGCCTCTATGGCTACACCTTC.

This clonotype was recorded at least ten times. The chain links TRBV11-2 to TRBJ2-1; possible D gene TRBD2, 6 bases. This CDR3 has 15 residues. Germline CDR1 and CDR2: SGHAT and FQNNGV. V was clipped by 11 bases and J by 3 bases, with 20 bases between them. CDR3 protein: CASLPPAGDYNEQFF. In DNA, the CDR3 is TGTGCCTCCCTGCCCCCAGCGGGTGACTACAATGAGCAGTTCTTC.

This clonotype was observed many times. The CDR3 reads CASSDVGLKETQYF. The CDR3 DNA sequence: TGTGCCAGCAGCGACGTGGGACTAAAAGAGACCCAGTACTTC. The rearrangement links TRBV11-2 to TRBJ2-5; 7 bases agree with TRBD2. CDR1 SGHAT and CDR2 FQNNGV come from the germline V gene. The CDR3 runs to 14 residues. V was clipped by 5 bases and J by 3 bases; unmatched bases: 6.

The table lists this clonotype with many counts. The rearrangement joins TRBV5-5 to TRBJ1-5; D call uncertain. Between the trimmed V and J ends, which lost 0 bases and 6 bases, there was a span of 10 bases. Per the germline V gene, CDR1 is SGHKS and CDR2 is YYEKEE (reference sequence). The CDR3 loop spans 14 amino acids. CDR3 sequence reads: CASSLAGFSQPQHF. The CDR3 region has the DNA TGTGCCAGCAGCTTGGCAGGTTTCAGTCAGCCCCAGCATTTT.

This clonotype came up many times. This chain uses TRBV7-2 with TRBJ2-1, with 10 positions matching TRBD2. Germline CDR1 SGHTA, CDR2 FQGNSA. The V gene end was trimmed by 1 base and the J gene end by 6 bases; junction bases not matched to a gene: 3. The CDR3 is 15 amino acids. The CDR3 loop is CASSLVSGGTNEQFF. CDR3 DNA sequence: TGTGCCAGCAGCTTAGTTAGCGGGGGGACCAATGAGCAGTTCTTC.

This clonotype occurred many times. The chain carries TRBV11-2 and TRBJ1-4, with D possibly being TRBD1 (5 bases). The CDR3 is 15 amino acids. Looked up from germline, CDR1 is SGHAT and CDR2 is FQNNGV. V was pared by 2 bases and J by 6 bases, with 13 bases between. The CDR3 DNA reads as TGTGCCAGCAGCTTATCGGCTCAGGGCCATGAAAAACTGTTTTTT. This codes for CASSLSAQGHEKLFF.

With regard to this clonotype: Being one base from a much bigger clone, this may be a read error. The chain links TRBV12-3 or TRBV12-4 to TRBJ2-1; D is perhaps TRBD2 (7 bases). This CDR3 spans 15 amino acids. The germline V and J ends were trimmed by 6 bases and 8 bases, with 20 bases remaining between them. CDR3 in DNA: TGTGCCAGCAGAAACCGGGGGGCCATTAAGGATGAGCAGTTCTTC. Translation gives CASRNRGAIKDEQFF.

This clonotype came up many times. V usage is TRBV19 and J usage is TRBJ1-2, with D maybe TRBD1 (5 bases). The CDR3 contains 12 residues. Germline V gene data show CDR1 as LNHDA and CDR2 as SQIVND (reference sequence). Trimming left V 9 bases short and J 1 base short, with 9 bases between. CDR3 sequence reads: CASRGDNYGYTF. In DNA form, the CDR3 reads TGTGCCAGCCGGGGGGATAACTATGGCTACACCTTC.

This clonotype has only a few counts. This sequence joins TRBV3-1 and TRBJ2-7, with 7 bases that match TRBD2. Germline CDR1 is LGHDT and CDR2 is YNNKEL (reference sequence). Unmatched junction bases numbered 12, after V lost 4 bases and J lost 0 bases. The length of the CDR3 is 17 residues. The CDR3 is CASSRTRGGRTSYEQYF. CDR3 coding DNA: TGTGCCAGCAGCCGTACTCGGGGAGGGAGAACCTCCTACGAGCAGTACTTC.

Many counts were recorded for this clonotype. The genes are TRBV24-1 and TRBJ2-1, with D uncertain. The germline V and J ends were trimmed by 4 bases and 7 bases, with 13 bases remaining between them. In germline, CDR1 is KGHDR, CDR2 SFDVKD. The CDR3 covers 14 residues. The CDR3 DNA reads TGTGCCACCAGTGAGGGCCCAACCAGAAATGAGCAGTTCTTC. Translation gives CATSEGPTRNEQFF.

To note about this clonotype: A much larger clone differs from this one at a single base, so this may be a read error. The CDR3 sequence: CASSLGATGGYNEQSF. The DNA of the CDR3 is TGTGCCAGCAGCTTAGGTGCTACAGGGGGGTACAATGAGCAGTCCTTC. This rearrangement joins TRBV7-2 to TRBJ2-1; 8 bases are shared with TRBD1. Germline V gives CDR1 SGHTA, CDR2 FQGNSA. The CDR3 totals 16 residues.

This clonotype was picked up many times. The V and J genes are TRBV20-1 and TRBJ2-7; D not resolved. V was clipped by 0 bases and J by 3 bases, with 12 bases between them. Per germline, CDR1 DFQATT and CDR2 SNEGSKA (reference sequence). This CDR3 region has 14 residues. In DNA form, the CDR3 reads TGCAGTGCTAGAGATGCGAGGAGCCGCTACGAGCAGTACTTC. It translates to CSARDARSRYEQYF.

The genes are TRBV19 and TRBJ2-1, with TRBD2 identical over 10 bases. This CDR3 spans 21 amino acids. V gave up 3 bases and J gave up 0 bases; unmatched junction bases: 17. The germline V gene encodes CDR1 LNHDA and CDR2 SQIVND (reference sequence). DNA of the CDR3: TGTGCCAGTAGTATTGTAAGGGGGCGCCTGGCTAGCGGGAGCTCCTACAATGAGCAGTTCTTC. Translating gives CASSIVRGRLASGSSYNEQFF.

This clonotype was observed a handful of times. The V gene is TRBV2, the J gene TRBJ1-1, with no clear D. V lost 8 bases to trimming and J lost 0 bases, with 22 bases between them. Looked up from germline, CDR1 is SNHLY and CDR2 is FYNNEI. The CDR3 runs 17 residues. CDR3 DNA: TGTGCCAGCTACAGAGATTTTGACGCCTACATGAACACTGAAGCTTTCTTT. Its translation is CASYRDFDAYMNTEAFF. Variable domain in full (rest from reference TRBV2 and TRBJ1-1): EPEVTQTPSHQVTQMGQEVILRCVPISNHLYFYWYRQILGQKVEFLVSFYNNEISEKSEIFDDQFSVERPDGSNFTLKIRSTKLEDSAMYFCASYRDFDAYMNTEAFFGQGTRLTVV.

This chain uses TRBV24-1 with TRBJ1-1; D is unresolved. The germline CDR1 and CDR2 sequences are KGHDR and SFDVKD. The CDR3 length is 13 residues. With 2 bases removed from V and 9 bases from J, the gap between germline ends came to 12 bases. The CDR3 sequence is CATSDWLAGKAFF. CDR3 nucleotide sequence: TGTGCCACCAGTGATTGGCTTGCCGGGAAAGCTTTCTTT.